The following is a T cell receptor (beta chain) sequence with its context. RNA was isolated and reverse transcribed to cDNA, the sequencing template. TCRdb's copy holds only in-frame clones and misses some; the assay was immunoSEQ multiplex PCR. The sample shows tens of thousands of clones, about 80% of them seen only once. The trim removed 3 bases at V and 1 base at J, leaving 0 bases unmatched. CDR1 GTSNPN and CDR2 SVGIG come from the germline V gene (reference sequence). The CDR3 is made up of 13 amino acids. These data come from a study of CD8+ T cells in alopecia areata. Those with alopecia areata gave lesional scalp punch biopsies and peripheral blood.

The sequence came from a human donor with alopecia areata. The rearrangement links TRBV30 to TRBJ1-1, with 9 bases that match TRBD1. The source material was NKG2D-low CD8+ T cells sorted from blood. The CDR3 nucleotides read TGTGCCTGGAGGGGACAGGGGAACACTGAAGCTTTCTTT. Protein sequence: CAWRGQGNTEAFF.